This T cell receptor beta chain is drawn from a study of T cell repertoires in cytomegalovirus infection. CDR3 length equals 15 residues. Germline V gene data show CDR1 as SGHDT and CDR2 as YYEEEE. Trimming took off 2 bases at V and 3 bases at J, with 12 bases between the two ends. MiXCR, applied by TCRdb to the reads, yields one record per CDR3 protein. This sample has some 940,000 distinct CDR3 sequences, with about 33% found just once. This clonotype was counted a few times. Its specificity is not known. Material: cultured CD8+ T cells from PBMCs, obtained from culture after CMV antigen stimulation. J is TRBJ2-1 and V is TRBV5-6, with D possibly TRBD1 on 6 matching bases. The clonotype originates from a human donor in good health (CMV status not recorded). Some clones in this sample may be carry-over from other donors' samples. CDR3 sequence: CASSLRDRSYNEQFF. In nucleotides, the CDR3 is TGTGCCAGCAGCTTACGAGACAGGAGCTACAATGAGCAGTTCTTC.